The 13 T cell receptor beta chains presented below share a single source sample, sequenced in a study of blood T cell repertoires in COVID-19. The assay was immunoSEQ multiplex PCR, and TCRdb's table has in-frame clones only and misses some. The repertoire holds approximately 62,000 clones, 75% to 90% seen once, with about 1.4% in the top ten. The material sequenced was peripheral blood. These TCRs come from a man aged 60-69 years with acute or convalescent COVID-19.

This clone came up a few times. The rearrangement joins TRBV6-9 to TRBJ2-7; 11 bases map to TRBD2. Germline V gene data show CDR1 as MNHGY and CDR2 as SVAAGI. CDR3 length: 15 amino acids. Germline trimming cut 6 bases from V and 0 bases from J; bases unmatched to any gene: 4. This CDR3 reads CASRGTSGSSYEQYF. CDR3 DNA sequence: TGTGCCAGCAGGGGCACTAGCGGGAGCTCCTACGAGCAGTACTTC.

The V call is TRBV27, the J call TRBJ2-3, with 12 bases matching TRBD2. Germline V CDR1 and CDR2: MNHEY, SMNVEV (reference sequence). CDR3 length equals 21 residues. With 1 base clipped from V and 2 bases from J, the junction kept 16 bases outside the gene matches. The CDR3 spells CASSLYRTGSASGRATDTQYF. The CDR3 bases are TGTGCCAGCAGTTTATATCGGACAGGGTCGGCTAGCGGGAGGGCCACAGATACGCAGTATTTT.

The chain has TRBV30 and TRBJ1-3, with TRBD1 matching 8 bases. The CDR3 contains 14 residues. From germline, CDR1 is GTSNPN and CDR2 SVGIG (reference sequence). The V and J ends lost 5 bases and 0 bases, in that order; junction bases with no gene match: 3. The CDR3 sequence is CAWGTGGSGNTIYF. CDR3 nucleotide sequence: TGTGCCTGGGGTACAGGGGGCTCTGGAAACACCATATATTTT.

The V gene is TRBV6-6, the J gene TRBJ1-5, with 11 bases that match TRBD1. V shed 0 bases, J shed 6 bases, and the junction held 4 bases outside the gene matches. The CDR3 consists of 16 residues. Looked up from germline, CDR1 is MNHNY and CDR2 is SVGAGI (reference sequence). The CDR3 loop is CASSYSPGQGGQPQHF. The CDR3 DNA reads as TGTGCCAGCAGTTACTCCCCGGGACAGGGGGGTCAGCCCCAGCATTTT.

The rearrangement links TRBV5-1 to TRBJ1-1; tentatively, D is TRBD1 (5 bases). Germline CDR1 and CDR2: SGHRS and YFSETQ. The length of the CDR3 is 14 residues. V lost 4 bases and J lost 4, with 14 bases in between. CDR3 residues: CASSPAQGPTEAFF. CDR3 DNA sequence: TGCGCCAGCAGCCCGGCTCAGGGCCCCACTGAAGCTTTCTTT. Looking up the rest from reference TRBV5-1 and TRBJ1-1 gives the full variable domain: KAGVTQTPRYLIKTRGQQVTLSCSPISGHRSVSWYQQTPGQGLQFLFEYFSETQRNKGNFPGRFSGRQFSNSRSEMNVSTLELGDSALYLCASSPAQGPTEAFFGQGTRLTVV.

The rearrangement links TRBV29-1 to TRBJ2-7, with 9 bases lining up with TRBD1. The germline V gene has CDR1 SQVTM and CDR2 ANQGSEA. The V and J ends lost 4 bases and 0 bases, in that order; junction bases with no gene match: 7. The CDR3 consists of 15 residues. The CDR3 here is CSVVGGTGFSYEQYF. The CDR3 nucleotides are TGCAGCGTTGTGGGAGGGACAGGGTTCTCCTACGAGCAGTACTTC.

The rearrangement links TRBV5-1 to TRBJ1-2; unclear D gene. The CDR3 length is 12 residues. Germline V CDR1 and CDR2: SGHRS, YFSETQ. V lost 3 bases and J 5 bases, leaving 8 bases between the germline ends. The CDR3 DNA follows: TGCGCCAGCAGCTCCACAGCTTATGGCTACACCTTC. Encoded protein: CASSSTAYGYTF.

This sequence joins TRBV30 and TRBJ1-5, with unresolved D. V shed 0 bases and J shed 2 bases, with 11 bases lying between them. The germline V gene encodes CDR1 GTSNPN and CDR2 SVGIG (reference sequence). The length of the CDR3 is 15 residues. CDR3 DNA: TGTGCCTGGAGTGTTCGAGGGCAAGGCAATCAGCCCCAGCATTTT. Amino acid sequence: CAWSVRGQGNQPQHF.

The V call is TRBV6-2 or TRBV6-3, the J call TRBJ1-1; 7 nucleotides match TRBD1. This CDR3 spans 14 amino acids. Losses at the gene ends were 6 bases for V and 7 bases for J; bases not matched to a gene: 11. Germline CDR1 reads MNHEY; CDR2 reads SVGEGT. The CDR3 DNA reads TGTGCCAGCAGCCGCTCCACAGGGGCGAATGAAGCTTTCTTT. This gives the protein CASSRSTGANEAFF.

The chain recombines TRBV13 with TRBJ2-5; a possible D gene is TRBD1 (5 bases). Trimming took off 1 base at V and 2 bases at J, with 11 bases between the two ends. CDR3 length: 15 residues. Germline CDR1 reads PRHDT; CDR2 reads FYEKMQ (reference sequence). The CDR3 sequence is CASSLAQGRQETQYF. The CDR3 region has the DNA TGTGCCAGCAGCTTAGCCCAGGGCCGGCAAGAGACCCAGTACTTC.

The DNA for the CDR3 is TGTGCCAGCATTGGCGGAAAAAGCACAGATACGCAGTATTTT. It specifies CASIGGKSTDTQYF. V and J are TRBV28 and TRBJ2-3; D gene ambiguous. Germline CDR1 reads MDHEN; CDR2 reads SYDVKM. CDR3 length: 14 residues. Trimming pared 7 bases from V and 0 bases from J, leaving 11 bases between.

This clone was observed once. J is TRBJ1-1 and V is TRBV15; D is undetermined. Trimming left V 3 bases short and J 3 bases short, with 8 bases between. In germline, CDR1 is LNHNV, CDR2 YYDKDF (reference sequence). The CDR3 runs to 13 residues. The CDR3 DNA reads TGTGCCACCAGCAGCTCGGGGTACACTGAAGCTTTCTTT. Its protein is CATSSSGYTEAFF.

The CDR3 coding sequence is TGTGCCAGCGGACAGCCTAACACTGAAGCTTTCTTT. This translates into CASGQPNTEAFF. The gene calls are TRBV6-6 and TRBJ1-1; the D gene is possibly TRBD1 (6 bases). Per germline, CDR1 MNHNY and CDR2 SVGAGI (reference sequence). Trimming removed 8 bases from V and 2 bases from J, with 9 bases in between. The CDR3 runs 12 residues.